This T cell receptor beta chain was sequenced for a study of T-cell memory formation after mild COVID-19. Study-wide points: Shrinking CD4+ clones were chiefly CM and EM; CD8+ ones were chiefly EMRA.

TCRdb processed the 5' RACE reads anew with MiXCR; each CDR3 protein has one entry. The sample has fewer than 350,000 distinct CDR3 sequences, roughly 17% seen once; the top ten hold about 23%. This CDR3 is 13 amino acids long. Germline V lookup: CDR1 SEHNR, CDR2 FQNEAQ (reference sequence). The V end lost 1 base, the J end lost 8 bases, and 11 bases lay between the germline ends. For this clonotype: Its target is unknown.

The V and J genes are TRBV7-9 and TRBJ1-2; possible D gene TRBD1, 5 bases. The source of this sequence is a man aged 18 to 30 who had mild COVID-19 (a few samples of this study predate the infection). Cell type and time point are not known. Sequencing was carried out using PBMCs or a T cell subset sorted from them (not recorded which). Written as DNA, the CDR3 is TGTGCCAGCAGCTTAGGGGACGCCGGAGGCTACACCTTC. Its translation: CASSLGDAGGYTF. The full variable domain, rest sourced from reference TRBV7-9 and TRBJ1-2, is DTGVSQNPRHKITKRGQNVTFRCDPISEHNRLYWYRQTLGQGPEFLTYFQNEAQLEKSRLLSDRFSAERPKGSFSTLEIQRTEQGDSAMYLCASSLGDAGGYTFGSGTRLTVV.